This entry concerns a single T cell receptor beta chain. Its matching antigen is unknown. In the PCR, 60 Vbeta and 13 Jbeta primers were used. The method was immunoSEQ multiplex PCR; TCRdb's version includes in-frame clones alone and lacks a portion of them. The sample holds 100,000 to 150,000 clones; 74% are singletons and the top ten take about 7.3%. The entry originates in a study of cytomegalovirus exposure and HLA in healthy donors. The junction had 5 bases not matched to a gene; V was cut back by 6 bases and J by 2 bases. CDR3 length equals 14 residues. Per germline, CDR1 MNHNS and CDR2 SASEGT. Regarding the study as a whole: The later analysis indicated that the majority of CMV-associated TCR beta chains appeared HLA-restricted. Rare TCR sequences predominated, though certain public TCRs were found in many donors.

The receptor's source is a male donor in good health and CMV-seronegative. Sequenced input: PBMCs. J is TRBJ2-7 and V is TRBV6-1; TRBD1 agrees at 9 bases. CDR3: CASRGTGSTYEQYF. The CDR3, as DNA: TGTGCCAGCAGGGGGACAGGGTCAACCTACGAGCAGTACTTC.